The 32 T cell receptor beta chains reported below all come from one sample, sequenced in a study of cytomegalovirus exposure and HLA in healthy donors. The study ran its PCR with 60 Vbeta and 13 Jbeta primers. The method was immunoSEQ multiplex PCR; TCRdb's version includes in-frame clones alone and lacks a portion of them. Among approximately 150,000 clones listed, 77% were seen once. The specimen sequenced was PBMCs. These receptors came from a woman aged 30 to 39 in good health and CMV-seronegative.

The V call is TRBV9, the J call TRBJ2-7; TRBD2 agrees at 7 bases. The CDR3 totals 15 residues. V lost 0 bases, J lost 7 bases, and 10 bases stayed unmatched. Germline V gene lookup returns CDR1 SGDLS and CDR2 YYNGEE. This chain's CDR3 is CASSVAASGNYEQYF. Here the CDR3 DNA reads TGTGCCAGCAGCGTAGCTGCTAGCGGTAATTATGAGCAGTACTTC.

This chain joins TRBV29-1 and TRBJ2-1, with a tentative D call TRBD2 (6 bases). Germline CDR1 and CDR2: SQVTM and ANQGSEA. The V end was cut by 3 bases, the J end by 8 bases, with 17 bases between. The CDR3 length is 14 residues. The chain's CDR3 is CSVDRASDRDEQFF. The CDR3, as DNA: TGCAGCGTTGATCGGGCTAGCGATCGGGATGAGCAGTTCTTC.

This chain joins TRBV27 and TRBJ2-7; D call uncertain. There are 15 residues in the CDR3. From germline, CDR1 is MNHEY and CDR2 SMNVEV (reference sequence). Trimming cost V 1 base and J 4 bases, with 14 bases left between them. The CDR3 coding sequence is TGTGCCAGCAGTTTATTGGGCAGGTCCTTATACGAGCAGTACTTC. Translating gives CASSLLGRSLYEQYF.

The rearrangement joins TRBV6-1 to TRBJ1-2, with TRBD1 matching over 8 bases. Per the germline V gene, CDR1 is MNHNS and CDR2 is SASEGT. The CDR3 is 14 amino acids. Germline trimming cut 3 bases from V and 4 bases from J; bases unmatched to any gene: 4. The CDR3 DNA reads as TGTGCCAGCAGTGATTGGGACAGGTTCTATGGCTACACCTTC. Translated, it gives CASSDWDRFYGYTF.

The chain uses TRBV28 and TRBJ2-7; D unclear. CDR3 size: 12 residues. In germline, CDR1 is MDHEN, CDR2 SYDVKM. Trimming removed 1 base at V and 9 bases at J, with 10 bases between. CDR3 residues: CASSLSEFGQYF. Written as DNA, the CDR3 is TGTGCCAGCAGTTTATCCGAATTCGGGCAGTACTTC.

The chain combines TRBV4-2 with TRBJ2-2, with TRBD2 matching 8 bases. Germline loops: CDR1 LGHNA, CDR2 YNFKEQ. V lost 4 bases, J lost 6 bases, and 4 bases stayed unmatched. CDR3 size: 14 residues. Here the CDR3 reads CASSRRGGPGELFF. The CDR3 nucleotides read TGTGCCAGCAGCCGACGGGGGGGCCCCGGGGAGCTGTTTTTT.

This chain uses TRBV29-1 with TRBJ2-3; 7 nucleotides agree with TRBD2. Germline V gene sequence: CDR1 SQVTM, CDR2 ANQGSEA. The CDR3 sequence is 13 residues long. The junction had 8 bases not matched to a gene; V was cut back by 8 bases and J by 3 bases. The CDR3 region has the DNA TGCAGCTCGGCCCGCGGGAGAACAGATACGCAGTATTTT. Encoded protein: CSSARGRTDTQYF.

V is TRBV2 and J is TRBJ2-7; TRBD1 matches 8 bases. The CDR3 is made up of 14 amino acids. With 5 bases clipped from V and 4 bases from J, the junction kept 7 bases outside the gene matches. Per the germline V gene, CDR1 is SNHLY and CDR2 is FYNNEI. CDR3 amino acids: CASSRDRGRYEQYF. The DNA of the CDR3 is TGTGCCAGCAGTCGAGACAGGGGTAGGTACGAGCAGTACTTC.

In DNA form, the CDR3 reads TGTGCCAGCAGTGCCACTAGCGGGCAAGAGACCCAGTACTTC. This codes for CASSATSGQETQYF. The chain is built from TRBV6-1 and TRBJ2-5, with 9 bases matching TRBD2. CDR1 MNHNS and CDR2 SASEGT come from the germline V gene. The V segment lost 4 bases and the J segment 2 bases; nucleotides outside the gene matches: 2. The CDR3 is made up of 14 amino acids.

This sequence joins TRBV19 and TRBJ1-1, with 8 nucleotides matching TRBD1. The CDR3 totals 15 residues. Germline CDR1 is LNHDA and CDR2 is SQIVND (reference sequence). V shed 5 bases and J 4 bases; nucleotides not matched to a gene: 9. This CDR3 is CASSAQGAGSTEAFF. In DNA, the CDR3 is TGTGCCAGTAGTGCGCAGGGGGCTGGAAGCACTGAAGCTTTCTTT.

This clone was seen once. V usage is TRBV27 and J usage is TRBJ2-5; 8 bases line up with TRBD2. CDR3 length equals 15 residues. The trim removed 7 bases at V and 3 bases at J, leaving 10 bases unmatched. The germline gives CDR1 MNHEY, CDR2 SMNVEV (reference sequence). The CDR3 region is CASNRPTGGEETQYF. The CDR3 nucleotides are TGTGCCAGCAATCGCCCCACCGGGGGGGAAGAGACCCAGTACTTC.

V gene TRBV5-6 combines with J gene TRBJ2-5; D gene uncertain. Germline CDR1 is SGHDT and CDR2 is YYEEEE. V was pared by 7 bases and J by 0 bases, with 19 bases between. CDR3 size: 16 residues. Here the CDR3 reads CASGWKYQAYQETQYF. CDR3 coding DNA: TGTGCCAGCGGATGGAAGTATCAGGCGTACCAAGAGACCCAGTACTTC.

This clone is a singleton in its sample. The chain has TRBV9 and TRBJ1-2, with no clear D. Germline CDR1 is SGDLS and CDR2 is YYNGEE. This CDR3 is 15 amino acids long. Trimming took off 0 bases at V and 2 bases at J, with 11 bases between the two ends. This CDR3 is CASSVESRPNYGYTF. Written as DNA, the CDR3 is TGTGCCAGCAGCGTAGAGAGCAGGCCGAACTATGGCTACACCTTC.

The chain uses TRBV27 and TRBJ1-3, with D maybe TRBD1 (6 bases). Germline V gene data show CDR1 as MNHEY and CDR2 as SMNVEV (reference sequence). The V gene lost 5 bases and the J gene lost 8 bases, with 25 bases spanning the gap. The CDR3 length is 17 residues. The CDR3 nucleotides are TGTGCCAGCAGTACGACAGGACTGCCCTCGTTATGGGACACCATATATTTT. The encoded protein is CASSTTGLPSLWDTIYF.

The chain links TRBV7-9 to TRBJ2-7, with a possible D match to TRBD2 (6 bases). Trimming cost V 0 bases and J 3 bases, with 12 bases left between them. The CDR3 runs 15 residues. Per the germline V gene, CDR1 is SEHNR and CDR2 is FQNEAQ (reference sequence). Here the CDR3 reads CASSLARGSGYEQYF. CDR3 in DNA: TGTGCCAGCAGCTTAGCGCGCGGTAGCGGCTACGAGCAGTACTTC.

This clone is a singleton in its sample. The chain recombines TRBV10-2 with TRBJ1-3; no clear D gene. This CDR3 is built from 13 residues. Per germline, CDR1 WSHSY and CDR2 SAAADI. Trimming left V 8 bases short and J 2 bases short, with 10 bases between. The CDR3 sequence is CASETGTGNTIYF. CDR3 coding DNA: TGCGCCAGCGAGACGGGGACTGGAAACACCATATATTTT.

The sample holds one count of this clone. The genes are TRBV5-1 and TRBJ2-1, with D maybe TRBD1 (6 bases). The CDR3 is made up of 15 amino acids. With 0 bases removed from V and 6 bases from J, the gap between germline ends came to 13 bases. The germline gives CDR1 SGHRS, CDR2 YFSETQ. CDR3 sequence (DNA): TGCGCCAGCAGCTTGGGTTCGACAGGCGCCAATGAGCAGTTCTTC. It yields the protein CASSLGSTGANEQFF.

The chain combines TRBV7-9 with TRBJ1-1; 10 positions match TRBD1. The ends lost 4 bases at V and 8 bases at J; junction bases unmatched: 4. Germline V gene lookup returns CDR1 SEHNR and CDR2 FQNEAQ (reference sequence). The CDR3 has 13 residues. The CDR3: CASSWTGGLEAFF. The CDR3 coding sequence is TGTGCCAGCAGCTGGACAGGGGGGTTAGAAGCTTTCTTT.

Turning to this clone: Germline is not matched at one junction end, which may reflect a read error. The gene calls are TRBV4-1 and TRBJ1-2; D ambiguous. This CDR3 has 12 residues. CDR1 is MGHRA and CDR2 is YSYEKL in the germline V gene. This CDR3 is CASSTPGYGYPF. CDR3 in DNA: TGCGCCAGCAGTACCCCAGGCTATGGCTACCCCTTC.

The DNA for the CDR3 is TGTGCCAGCAGCTCGGGCGGGATACAGGGGGGGACTGAAGCTTTCTTT. This translates into CASSSGGIQGGTEAFF. The gene calls are TRBV5-4 and TRBJ1-1; 8 positions match TRBD1. Germline values: CDR1 SGHNT, CDR2 YYREEE (reference sequence). This CDR3 has 16 residues. V gave up 3 bases and J gave up 5 bases; unmatched junction bases: 12.

J is TRBJ2-1 and V is TRBV18; 11 bases align to TRBD1. The CDR3 length is 17 residues. CDR1 KGHSH and CDR2 LQKENI come from the germline V gene. Trimming removed 2 bases from V and 8 bases from J; junction bases left unmatched: 11. CDR3 sequence (DNA): TGTGCCAGCTCACCATCGACCGGGACAGGGGGATGGGATGAGCAGTTCTTC. Residues: CASSPSTGTGGWDEQFF.

The table lists this clone with a few counts. The chain couples TRBV6-6 to TRBJ1-1, with a possible D match to TRBD1 (5 bases). The CDR3 contains 15 residues. V was pared by 0 bases and J by 3 bases, with 11 bases between. The germline V gene has CDR1 MNHNY and CDR2 SVGAGI (reference sequence). The CDR3: CASSYSWGADTEAFF. CDR3 sequence (DNA): TGTGCCAGCAGTTACTCTTGGGGCGCGGACACTGAAGCTTTCTTT.

V is TRBV5-1 and J is TRBJ1-5; the D is unclear. V was shortened by 0 bases and J by 1 base, with 8 bases between the two germline ends. Germline CDR1 reads SGHRS; CDR2 reads YFSETQ. CDR3 length: 15 amino acids. This CDR3 is CASSLGTQSNQPQHF. The CDR3 coding sequence is TGCGCCAGCAGCTTGGGAACGCAGAGCAATCAGCCCCAGCATTTT.

V is TRBV19 and J is TRBJ2-4; a possible D gene is TRBD1 (5 bases). The germline gives CDR1 LNHDA, CDR2 SQIVND (reference sequence). The V gene lost 3 bases and the J gene lost 0 bases, with 6 bases spanning the gap. CDR3 length equals 14 residues. The CDR3 DNA reads TGTGCCAGTAGTATTGGGGCAGCCAAAAACATTCAGTACTTC. Protein sequence: CASSIGAAKNIQYF. Based on the CDR3 plus reference TRBV19 and TRBJ2-4, the full variable domain is DGGITQSPKYLFRKEGQNVTLSCEQNLNHDAMYWYRQDPGQGLRLIYYSQIVNDFQKGDIAEGYSVSREKKESFPLTVTSAQKNPTAFYLCASSIGAAKNIQYFGAGTRLSVL.

The gene calls are TRBV7-6 and TRBJ2-1, with 8 positions matching TRBD2. The CDR3 totals 17 residues. V was clipped by 0 bases and J by 4 bases; unmatched bases: 8. Germline-derived CDR1 and CDR2 are SGHVS and FNYEAQ. The CDR3 spells CASSLAFGRGGYNEQFF. CDR3 in DNA: TGTGCCAGCAGCTTAGCGTTCGGGAGGGGGGGTTACAATGAGCAGTTCTTC.

This rearrangement joins TRBV30 to TRBJ2-3, with a weak D call TRBD2 (6 bases). The CDR3 extends over 16 amino acids. Germline V lookup: CDR1 GTSNPN, CDR2 SVGIG (reference sequence). V gave up 1 base and J gave up 0 bases, with 14 bases separating them. CDR3 loop: CAWSAPTRPSTDTQYF. Written as DNA, the CDR3 is TGTGCCTGGAGTGCTCCGACTAGACCTAGCACAGATACGCAGTATTTT.

This clone was found once. J is TRBJ2-7 and V is TRBV5-1; D possibly corresponds to TRBD2 (6 bases). CDR1 is SGHRS, CDR2 YFSETQ, per germline. The CDR3 length is 14 residues. Trimming shortened V by 5 bases and J by 0 bases, and 12 bases separated the two germline ends. CDR3 amino acids: CASRGGASSYEQYF. The CDR3 DNA is TGCGCCAGCAGGGGCGGGGCTAGCTCCTACGAGCAGTACTTC.

The gene calls are TRBV7-9 and TRBJ2-3; TRBD2 aligns across 10 bases. Losses at the gene ends were 1 base for V and 5 bases for J; bases not matched to a gene: 6. In germline, CDR1 is SEHNR, CDR2 FQNEAQ (reference sequence). The CDR3 contains 16 residues. In DNA, the CDR3 is TGTGCCAGCAGCTTAGGAGCGGGAGGGCCTGGAGATACGCAGTATTTT. It is translated as CASSLGAGGPGDTQYF.

The chain has TRBV7-9 and TRBJ2-7; no clear D. Between the trimmed V and J ends, which lost 3 bases and 6 bases, there was a span of 9 bases. The length of the CDR3 is 12 residues. CDR1 and CDR2 from the germline V gene are SEHNR and FQNEAQ (reference sequence). CDR3 protein: CASSFGPIEQYF. CDR3 in DNA: TGTGCCAGCAGCTTTGGCCCCATCGAGCAGTACTTC.

This clone was recorded a few times. The chain carries TRBV19 and TRBJ2-1, with D possibly TRBD1 on 6 matching bases. This CDR3 has 13 residues. Between the trimmed V and J ends, which lost 6 bases and 7 bases, there was a span of 13 bases. Per germline, CDR1 LNHDA and CDR2 SQIVND (reference sequence). The CDR3 coding sequence is TGTGCCAGTAGCGGACAGATCGATAATGAGCAGTTCTTC. This gives the protein CASSGQIDNEQFF.

The chain couples TRBV7-6 to TRBJ2-3; 9 nucleotides agree with TRBD2. The J segment lost 2 bases and the V segment lost 0 bases, leaving 9 bases of the junction unmatched. The germline V gene encodes CDR1 SGHVS and CDR2 FNYEAQ. This CDR3 contains 18 residues. Here the CDR3 DNA reads TGTGCCAGCAGCTTAGCCCCTCCGACTAGCGGTAACACAGATACGCAGTATTTT. Its translation: CASSLAPPTSGNTDTQYF.

In nucleotides, the CDR3 is TGTGCCAGCAGGGCCCCGACAGGAGAAAGAGTTGAGCAGTACTTC. Amino acid sequence: CASRAPTGERVEQYF. The V and J genes are TRBV6-1 and TRBJ2-7, with a possible D match to TRBD1 (6 bases). Trimming removed 6 bases from V and 7 bases from J, with 22 bases in between. CDR3 length: 15 amino acids. Germline lookup yields CDR1 MNHNS and CDR2 SASEGT.